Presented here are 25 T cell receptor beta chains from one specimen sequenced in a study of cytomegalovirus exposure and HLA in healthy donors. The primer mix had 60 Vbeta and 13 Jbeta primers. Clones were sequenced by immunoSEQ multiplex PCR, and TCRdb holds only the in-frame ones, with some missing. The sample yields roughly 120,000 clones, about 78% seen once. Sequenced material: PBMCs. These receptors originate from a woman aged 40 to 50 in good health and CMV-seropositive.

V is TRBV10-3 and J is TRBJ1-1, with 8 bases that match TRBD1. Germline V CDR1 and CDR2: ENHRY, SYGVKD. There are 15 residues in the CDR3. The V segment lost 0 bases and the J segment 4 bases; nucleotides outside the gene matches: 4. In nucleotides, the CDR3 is TGTGCCATCAGTGAGTCGCAGGGGGCGAGCACTGAAGCTTTCTTT. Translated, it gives CAISESQGASTEAFF.

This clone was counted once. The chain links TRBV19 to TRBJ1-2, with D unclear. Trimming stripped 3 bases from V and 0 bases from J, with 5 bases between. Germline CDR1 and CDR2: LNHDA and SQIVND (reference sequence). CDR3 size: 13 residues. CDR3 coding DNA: TGTGCCAGTAGTATCCAGGCTAACTATGGCTACACCTTC. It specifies CASSIQANYGYTF.

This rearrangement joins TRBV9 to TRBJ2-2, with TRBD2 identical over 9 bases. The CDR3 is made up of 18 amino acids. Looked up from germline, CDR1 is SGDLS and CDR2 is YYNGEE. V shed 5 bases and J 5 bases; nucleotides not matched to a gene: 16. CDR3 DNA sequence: TGTGCCAGCAGTGAGCCGAGGAGCGGGGGGTTTAAGACCGGGGAGCTGTTTTTT. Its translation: CASSEPRSGGFKTGELFF.

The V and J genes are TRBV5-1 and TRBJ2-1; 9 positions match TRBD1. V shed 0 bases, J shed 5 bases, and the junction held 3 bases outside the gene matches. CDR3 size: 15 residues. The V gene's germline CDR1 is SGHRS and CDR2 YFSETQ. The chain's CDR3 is CASSLDGTGNNEQFF. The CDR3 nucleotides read TGCGCCAGCAGCTTGGACGGGACAGGGAACAATGAGCAGTTCTTC.

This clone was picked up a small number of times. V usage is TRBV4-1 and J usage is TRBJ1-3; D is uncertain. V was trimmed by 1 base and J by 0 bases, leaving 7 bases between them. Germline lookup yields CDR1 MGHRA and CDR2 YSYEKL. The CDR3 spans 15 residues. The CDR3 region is CASSQAGFSGNTIYF. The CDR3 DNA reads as TGCGCCAGCAGCCAAGCGGGGTTCTCTGGAAACACCATATATTTT.

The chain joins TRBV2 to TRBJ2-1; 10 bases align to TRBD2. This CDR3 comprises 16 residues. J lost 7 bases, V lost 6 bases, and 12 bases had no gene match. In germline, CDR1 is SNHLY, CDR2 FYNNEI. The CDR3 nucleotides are TGTGCCAGCAGCGCCAGCGGGGGGGCAAGGGGTAATGAGCAGTTCTTC. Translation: CASSASGGARGNEQFF.

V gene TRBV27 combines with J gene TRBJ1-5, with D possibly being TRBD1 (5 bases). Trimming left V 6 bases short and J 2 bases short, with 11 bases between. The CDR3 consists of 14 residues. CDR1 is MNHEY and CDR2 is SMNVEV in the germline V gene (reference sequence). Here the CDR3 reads CASSPRVGNQPQHF. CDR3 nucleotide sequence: TGTGCCAGCAGCCCCAGGGTCGGCAATCAGCCCCAGCATTTT.

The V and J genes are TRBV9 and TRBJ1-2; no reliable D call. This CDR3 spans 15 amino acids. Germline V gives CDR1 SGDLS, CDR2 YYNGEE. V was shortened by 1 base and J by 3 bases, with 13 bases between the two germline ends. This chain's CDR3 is CASSVLPEGYYGYTF. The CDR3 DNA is TGTGCCAGCAGCGTACTCCCGGAGGGCTACTATGGCTACACCTTC.

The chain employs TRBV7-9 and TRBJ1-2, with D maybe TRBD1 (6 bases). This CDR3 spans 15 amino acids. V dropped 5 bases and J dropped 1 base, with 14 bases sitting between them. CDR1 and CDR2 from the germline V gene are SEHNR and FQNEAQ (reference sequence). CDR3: CASSTTTGVNYGYTF. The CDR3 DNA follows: TGTGCCAGCAGCACCACGACAGGAGTTAACTATGGCTACACCTTC.

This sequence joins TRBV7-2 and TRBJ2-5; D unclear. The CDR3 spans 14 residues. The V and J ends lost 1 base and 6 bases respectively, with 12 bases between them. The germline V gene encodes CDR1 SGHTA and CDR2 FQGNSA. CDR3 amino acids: CASSLGGPRKTQYF. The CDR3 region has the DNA TGTGCCAGCAGCTTAGGTGGGCCTCGAAAGACCCAGTACTTC.

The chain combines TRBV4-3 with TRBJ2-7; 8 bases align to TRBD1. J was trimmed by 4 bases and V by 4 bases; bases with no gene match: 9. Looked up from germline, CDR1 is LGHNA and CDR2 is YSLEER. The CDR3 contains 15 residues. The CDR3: CASSRTGTGEYEQYF. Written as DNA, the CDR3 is TGCGCCAGCAGCCGGACTGGGACAGGTGAATACGAGCAGTACTTC.

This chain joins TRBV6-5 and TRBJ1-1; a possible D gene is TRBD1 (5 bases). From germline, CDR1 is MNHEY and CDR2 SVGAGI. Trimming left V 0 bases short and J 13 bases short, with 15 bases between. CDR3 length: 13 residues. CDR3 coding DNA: TGTGCCAGCAGTTACTCTGGGGGATTGGAGGGTTTCTTT. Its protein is CASSYSGGLEGFF.

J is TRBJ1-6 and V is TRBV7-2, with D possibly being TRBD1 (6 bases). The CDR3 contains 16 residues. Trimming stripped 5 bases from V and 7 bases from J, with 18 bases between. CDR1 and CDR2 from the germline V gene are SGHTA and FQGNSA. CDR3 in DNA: TGTGCCAGCAGCACACAGGGTGGAATGATGAATTCACCCCTCCACTTT. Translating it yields CASSTQGGMMNSPLHF.

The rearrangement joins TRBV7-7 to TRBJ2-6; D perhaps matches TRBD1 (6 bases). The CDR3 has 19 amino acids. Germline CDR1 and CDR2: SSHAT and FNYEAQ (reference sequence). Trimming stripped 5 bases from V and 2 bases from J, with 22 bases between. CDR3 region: CASSRNRQVLVPGANVLTF. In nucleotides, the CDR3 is TGTGCCAGCAGCCGAAATCGACAGGTTCTAGTCCCTGGGGCCAACGTCCTGACTTTC.

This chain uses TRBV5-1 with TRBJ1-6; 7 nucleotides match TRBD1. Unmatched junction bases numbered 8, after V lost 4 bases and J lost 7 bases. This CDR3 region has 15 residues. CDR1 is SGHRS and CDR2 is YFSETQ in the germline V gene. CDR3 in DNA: TGCGCCAGCAGCCCGTCGACAGGGAAGAATTCACCCCTCCACTTT. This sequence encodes CASSPSTGKNSPLHF.

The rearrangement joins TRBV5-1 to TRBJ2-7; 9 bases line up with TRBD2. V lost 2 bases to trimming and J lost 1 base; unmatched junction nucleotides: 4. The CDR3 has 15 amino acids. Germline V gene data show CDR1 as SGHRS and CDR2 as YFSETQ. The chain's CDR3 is CASSFTAGGSYEQYF. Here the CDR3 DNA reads TGCGCCAGCAGCTTCACAGCGGGGGGTTCCTACGAGCAGTACTTC. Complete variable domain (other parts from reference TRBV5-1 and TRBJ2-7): KAGVTQTPRYLIKTRGQQVTLSCSPISGHRSVSWYQQTPGQGLQFLFEYFSETQRNKGNFPGRFSGRQFSNSRSEMNVSTLELGDSALYLCASSFTAGGSYEQYFGPGTRLTVT.

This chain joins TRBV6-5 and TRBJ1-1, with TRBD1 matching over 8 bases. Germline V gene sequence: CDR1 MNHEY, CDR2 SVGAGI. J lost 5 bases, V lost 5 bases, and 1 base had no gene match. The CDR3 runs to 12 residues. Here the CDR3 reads CASSRDRTEAFF. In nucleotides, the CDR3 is TGTGCCAGCAGTCGGGACAGGACTGAAGCTTTCTTT.

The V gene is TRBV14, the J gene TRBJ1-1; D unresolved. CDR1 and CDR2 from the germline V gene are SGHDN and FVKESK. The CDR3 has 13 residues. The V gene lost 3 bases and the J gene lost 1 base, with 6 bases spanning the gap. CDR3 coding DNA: TGTGCCAGCAGCCAGGCAGAGAACACTGAAGCTTTCTTT. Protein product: CASSQAENTEAFF.

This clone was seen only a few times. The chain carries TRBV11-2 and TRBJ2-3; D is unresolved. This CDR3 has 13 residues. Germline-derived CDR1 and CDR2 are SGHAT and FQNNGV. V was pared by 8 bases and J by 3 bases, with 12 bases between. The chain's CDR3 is CASSLLGTDTQYF. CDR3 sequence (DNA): TGTGCCAGCTCCCTCCTAGGAACAGATACGCAGTATTTT.

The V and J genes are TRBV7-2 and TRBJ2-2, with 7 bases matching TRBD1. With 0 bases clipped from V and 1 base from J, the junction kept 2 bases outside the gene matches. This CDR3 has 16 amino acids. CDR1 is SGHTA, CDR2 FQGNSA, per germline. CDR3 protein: CASSLAGGRNTGELFF. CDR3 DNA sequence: TGTGCCAGCAGCTTAGCAGGGGGCCGGAACACCGGGGAGCTGTTTTTT.

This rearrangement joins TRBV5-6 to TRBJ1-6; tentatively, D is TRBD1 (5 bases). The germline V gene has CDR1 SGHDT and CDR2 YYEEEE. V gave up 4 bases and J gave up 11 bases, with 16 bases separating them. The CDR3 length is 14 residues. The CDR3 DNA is TGTGCCAGCAGCATACTCGACAGTGTAGCACCCCTCCACTTT. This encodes CASSILDSVAPLHF.

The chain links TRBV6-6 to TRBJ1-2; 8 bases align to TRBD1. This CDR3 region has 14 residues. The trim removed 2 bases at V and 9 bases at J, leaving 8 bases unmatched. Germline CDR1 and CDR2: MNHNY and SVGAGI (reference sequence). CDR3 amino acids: CASSYPSRGQRYTF. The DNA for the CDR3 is TGTGCCAGCAGTTACCCATCCAGGGGGCAACGCTACACCTTC.

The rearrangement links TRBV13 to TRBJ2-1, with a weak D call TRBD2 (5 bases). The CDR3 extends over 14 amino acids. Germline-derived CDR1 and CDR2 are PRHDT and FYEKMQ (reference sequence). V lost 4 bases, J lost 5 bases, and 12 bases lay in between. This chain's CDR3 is CASSSGLENNEQFF. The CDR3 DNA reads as TGTGCCAGCAGCTCCGGACTGGAAAACAATGAGCAGTTCTTC.

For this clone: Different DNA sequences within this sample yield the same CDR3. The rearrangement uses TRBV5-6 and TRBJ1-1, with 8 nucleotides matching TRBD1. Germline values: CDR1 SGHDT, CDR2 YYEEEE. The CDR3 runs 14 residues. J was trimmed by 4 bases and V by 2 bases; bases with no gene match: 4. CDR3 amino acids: CASSFGTGGTEAFF. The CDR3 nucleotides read TGTGCCAGCAGCTTCGGAACAGGGGGCACTGAAGCTTTCTTT.

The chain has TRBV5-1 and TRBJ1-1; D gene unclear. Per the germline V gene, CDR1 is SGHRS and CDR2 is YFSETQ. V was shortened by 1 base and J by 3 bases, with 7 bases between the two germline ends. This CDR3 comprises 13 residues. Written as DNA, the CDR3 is TGCGCCAGCAGCTTGAATCGGGACACTGAAGCTTTCTTT. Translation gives CASSLNRDTEAFF.